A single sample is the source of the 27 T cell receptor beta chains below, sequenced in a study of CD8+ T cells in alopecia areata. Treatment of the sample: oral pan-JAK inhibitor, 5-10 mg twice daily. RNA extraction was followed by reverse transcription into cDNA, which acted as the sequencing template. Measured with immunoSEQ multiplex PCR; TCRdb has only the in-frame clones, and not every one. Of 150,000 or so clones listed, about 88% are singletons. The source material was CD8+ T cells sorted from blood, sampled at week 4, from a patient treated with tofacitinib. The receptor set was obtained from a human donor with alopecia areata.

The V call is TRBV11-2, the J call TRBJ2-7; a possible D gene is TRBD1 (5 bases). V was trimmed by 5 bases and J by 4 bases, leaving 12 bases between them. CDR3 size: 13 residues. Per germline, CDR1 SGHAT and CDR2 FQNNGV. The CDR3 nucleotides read TGTGCCAGCAGCCCAATGACAGCTTACGAGCAGTACTTC. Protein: CASSPMTAYEQYF.

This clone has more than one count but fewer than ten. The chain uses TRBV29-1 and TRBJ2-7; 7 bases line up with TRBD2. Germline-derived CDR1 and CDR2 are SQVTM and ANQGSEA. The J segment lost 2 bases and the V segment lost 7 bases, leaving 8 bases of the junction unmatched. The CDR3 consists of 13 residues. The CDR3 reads CSARGGGAYEQYF. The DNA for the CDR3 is TGCAGCGCCCGGGGCGGGGGAGCCTACGAGCAGTACTTC.

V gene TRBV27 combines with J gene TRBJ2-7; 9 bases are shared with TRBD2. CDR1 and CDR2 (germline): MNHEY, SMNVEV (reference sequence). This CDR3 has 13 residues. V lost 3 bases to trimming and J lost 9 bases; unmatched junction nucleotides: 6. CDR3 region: CASSFGGGAVQYF. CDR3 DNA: TGTGCCAGCAGTTTCGGCGGGGGGGCCGTGCAGTACTTC.

The CDR3 DNA is TGTGCCAGCAGTGTACCGGACAGTTCCTACGAGCAGTACTTC. Translating gives CASSVPDSSYEQYF. The chain is built from TRBV2 and TRBJ2-7; a possible D gene is TRBD1 (6 bases). The germline gives CDR1 SNHLY, CDR2 FYNNEI. The CDR3 loop spans 14 amino acids. Deletions cut 4 bases from V and 1 base from J, with 11 bases between.

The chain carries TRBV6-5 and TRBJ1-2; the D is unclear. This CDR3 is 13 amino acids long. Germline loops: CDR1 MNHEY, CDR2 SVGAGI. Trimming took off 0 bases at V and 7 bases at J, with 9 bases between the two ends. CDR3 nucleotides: TGTGCCAGCAGTTACTCGAGACACGGTGGCTACACCTTC. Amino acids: CASSYSRHGGYTF.

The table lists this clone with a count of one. This CDR3 is CAWSGIEYEQYF. The CDR3 coding sequence is TGTGCCTGGAGTGGCATAGAATACGAGCAGTACTTC. The rearrangement links TRBV30 to TRBJ2-7; the D is unclear. Germline CDR1 GTSNPN, CDR2 SVGIG (reference sequence). The CDR3 covers 12 residues. Trimming stripped 1 base from V and 4 bases from J, with 8 bases between.

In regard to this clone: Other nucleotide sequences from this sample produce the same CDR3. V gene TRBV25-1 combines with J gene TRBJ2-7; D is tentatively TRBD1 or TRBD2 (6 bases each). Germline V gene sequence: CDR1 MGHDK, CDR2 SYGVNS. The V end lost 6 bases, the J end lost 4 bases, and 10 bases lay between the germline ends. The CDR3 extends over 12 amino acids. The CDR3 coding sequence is TGTGCCAGCAGCGGAGGGGGGTACGAGCAGTACTTC. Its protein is CASSGGGYEQYF.

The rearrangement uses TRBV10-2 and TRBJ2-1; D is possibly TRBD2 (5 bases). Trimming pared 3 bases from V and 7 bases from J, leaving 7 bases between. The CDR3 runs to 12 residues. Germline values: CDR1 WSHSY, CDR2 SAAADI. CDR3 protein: CASSDGENEQFF. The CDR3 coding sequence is TGCGCCAGCAGTGACGGGGAGAATGAGCAGTTCTTC.

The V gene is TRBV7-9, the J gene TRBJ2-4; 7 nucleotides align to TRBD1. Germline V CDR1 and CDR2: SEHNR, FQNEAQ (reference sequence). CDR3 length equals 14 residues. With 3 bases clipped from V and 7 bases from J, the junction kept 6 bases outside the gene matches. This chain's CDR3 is CASSFGTEGNIQYF. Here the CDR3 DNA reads TGTGCCAGCAGCTTCGGGACAGAGGGGAACATTCAGTACTTC.

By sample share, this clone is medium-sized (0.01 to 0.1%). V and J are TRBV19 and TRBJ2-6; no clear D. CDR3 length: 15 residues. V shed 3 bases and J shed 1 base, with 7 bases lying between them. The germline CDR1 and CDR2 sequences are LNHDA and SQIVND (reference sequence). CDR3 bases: TGTGCCAGTAGTATGGTTATGTCTGGGGCCAACGTCCTGACTTTC. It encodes CASSMVMSGANVLTF.

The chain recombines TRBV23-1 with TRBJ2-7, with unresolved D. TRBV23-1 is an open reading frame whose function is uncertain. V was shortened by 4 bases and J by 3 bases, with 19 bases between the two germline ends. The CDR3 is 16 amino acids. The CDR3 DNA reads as TGCGCCAGCAGTCGACCAGACACCGACAACCGCTACGAGCAGTACTTC. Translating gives CASSRPDTDNRYEQYF.

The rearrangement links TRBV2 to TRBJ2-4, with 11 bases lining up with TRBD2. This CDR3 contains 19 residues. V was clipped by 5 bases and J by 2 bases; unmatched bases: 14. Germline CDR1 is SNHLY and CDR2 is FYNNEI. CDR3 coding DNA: TGTGCCAGCAGTCCTAGCGGGGGGTCCTTAGTTTTAACCAAAAACATTCAGTACTTC. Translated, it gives CASSPSGGSLVLTKNIQYF.

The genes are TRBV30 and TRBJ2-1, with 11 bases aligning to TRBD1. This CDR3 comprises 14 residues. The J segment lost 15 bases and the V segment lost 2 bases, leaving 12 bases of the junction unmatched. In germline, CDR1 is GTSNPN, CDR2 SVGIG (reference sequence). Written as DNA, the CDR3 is TGTGCCTGGAGTCACCTTTATGGACAGGGGGCACGGTTCTTC. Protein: CAWSHLYGQGARFF.

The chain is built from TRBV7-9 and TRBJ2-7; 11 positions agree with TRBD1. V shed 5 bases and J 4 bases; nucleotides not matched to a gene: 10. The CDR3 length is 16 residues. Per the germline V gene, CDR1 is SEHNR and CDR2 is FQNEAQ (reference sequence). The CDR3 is CASSHRTGGLTYEQYF. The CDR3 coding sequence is TGTGCCAGCAGCCACCGGACAGGGGGCTTAACTTACGAGCAGTACTTC.

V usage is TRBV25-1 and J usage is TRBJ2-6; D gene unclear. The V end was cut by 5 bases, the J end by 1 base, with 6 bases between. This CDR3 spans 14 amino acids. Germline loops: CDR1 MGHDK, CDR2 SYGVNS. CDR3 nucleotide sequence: TGTGCCAGCAGTATCGGGTCTGGGGCCAACGTCCTGACTTTC. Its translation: CASSIGSGANVLTF. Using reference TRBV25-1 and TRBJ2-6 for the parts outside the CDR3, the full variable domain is EADIYQTPRYLVIGTGKKITLECSQTMGHDKMYWYQQDPGMELHLIHYSYGVNSTEKGDLSSESTVSRIRTEHFPLTLESARPSHTSQYLCASSIGSGANVLTFGAGSRLTVL.

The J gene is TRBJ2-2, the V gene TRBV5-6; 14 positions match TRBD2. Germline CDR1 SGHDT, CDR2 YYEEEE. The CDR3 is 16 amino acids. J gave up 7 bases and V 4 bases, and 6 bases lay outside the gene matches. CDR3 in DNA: TGTGCCAGCAGCCTCCGACTAGCGGGAGGGTTCGGGGAGCTGTTTTTT. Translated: CASSLRLAGGFGELFF.

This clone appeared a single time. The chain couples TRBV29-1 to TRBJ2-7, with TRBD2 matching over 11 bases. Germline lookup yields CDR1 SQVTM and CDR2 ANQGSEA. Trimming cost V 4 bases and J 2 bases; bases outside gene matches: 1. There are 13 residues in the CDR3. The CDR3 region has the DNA TGCAGCGTTGCTAGCGGGGGGCCCTACGAGCAGTACTTC. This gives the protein CSVASGGPYEQYF.

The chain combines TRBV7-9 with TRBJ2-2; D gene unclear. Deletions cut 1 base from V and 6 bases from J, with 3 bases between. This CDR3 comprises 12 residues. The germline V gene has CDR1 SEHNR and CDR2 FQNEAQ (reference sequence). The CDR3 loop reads CASSLGPGELFF. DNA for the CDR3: TGTGCCAGCAGCTTAGGTCCCGGGGAGCTGTTTTTT.

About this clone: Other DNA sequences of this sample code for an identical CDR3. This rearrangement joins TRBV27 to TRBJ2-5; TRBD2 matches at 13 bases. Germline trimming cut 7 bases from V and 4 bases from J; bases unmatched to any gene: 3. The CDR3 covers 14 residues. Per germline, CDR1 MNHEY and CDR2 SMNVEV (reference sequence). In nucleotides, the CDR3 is TGTGCCAGCAACCGACTAGCGGGAGGAGAGACCCAGTACTTC. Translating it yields CASNRLAGGETQYF.

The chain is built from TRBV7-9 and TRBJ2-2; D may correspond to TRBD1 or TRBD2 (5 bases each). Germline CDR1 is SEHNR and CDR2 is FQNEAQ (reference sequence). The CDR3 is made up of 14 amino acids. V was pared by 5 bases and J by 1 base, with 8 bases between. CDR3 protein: CASSAGGNTGELFF. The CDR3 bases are TGTGCCAGCAGCGCTGGGGGGAACACCGGGGAGCTGTTTTTT.

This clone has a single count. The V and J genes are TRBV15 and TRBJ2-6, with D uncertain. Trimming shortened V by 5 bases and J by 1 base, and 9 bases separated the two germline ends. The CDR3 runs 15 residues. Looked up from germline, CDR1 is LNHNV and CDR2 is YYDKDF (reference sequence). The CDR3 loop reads CATSGAFSGANVLTF. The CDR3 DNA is TGTGCCACCAGCGGAGCCTTTTCTGGGGCCAACGTCCTGACTTTC.

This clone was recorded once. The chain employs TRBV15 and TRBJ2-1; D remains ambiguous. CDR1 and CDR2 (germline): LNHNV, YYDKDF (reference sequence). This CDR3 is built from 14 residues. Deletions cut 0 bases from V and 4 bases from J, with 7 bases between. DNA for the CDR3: TGTGCCACCAGCAGAGACCGGAGTTACAATGAGCAGTTCTTC. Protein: CATSRDRSYNEQFF.

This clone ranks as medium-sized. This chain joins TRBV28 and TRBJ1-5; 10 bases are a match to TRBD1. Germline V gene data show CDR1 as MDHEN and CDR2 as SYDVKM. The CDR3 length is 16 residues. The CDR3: CATRDRGMRGNQPQHF. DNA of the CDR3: TGTGCTACCCGGGACAGGGGTATGCGAGGCAATCAGCCCCAGCATTTT.

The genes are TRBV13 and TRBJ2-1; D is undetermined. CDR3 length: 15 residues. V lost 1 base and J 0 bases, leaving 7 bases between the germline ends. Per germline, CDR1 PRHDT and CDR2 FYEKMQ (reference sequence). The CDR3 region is CASSLEKSSYNEQFF. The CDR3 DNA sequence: TGTGCCAGCAGCTTAGAAAAGAGCTCCTACAATGAGCAGTTCTTC.

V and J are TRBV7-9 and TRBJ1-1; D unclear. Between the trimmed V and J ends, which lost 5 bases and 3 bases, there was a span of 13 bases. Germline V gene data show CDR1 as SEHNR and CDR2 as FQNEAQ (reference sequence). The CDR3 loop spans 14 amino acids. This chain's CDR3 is CASSQAGLDTEAFF. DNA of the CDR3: TGTGCCAGCAGCCAGGCGGGTTTGGACACTGAAGCTTTCTTT.

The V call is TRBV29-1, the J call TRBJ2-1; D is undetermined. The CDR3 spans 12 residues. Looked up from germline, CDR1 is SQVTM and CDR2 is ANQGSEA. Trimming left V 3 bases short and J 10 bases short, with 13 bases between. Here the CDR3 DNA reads TGCAGCGTTGACAGTATTAGTGGCGAGCAGTTCTTC. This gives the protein CSVDSISGEQFF.

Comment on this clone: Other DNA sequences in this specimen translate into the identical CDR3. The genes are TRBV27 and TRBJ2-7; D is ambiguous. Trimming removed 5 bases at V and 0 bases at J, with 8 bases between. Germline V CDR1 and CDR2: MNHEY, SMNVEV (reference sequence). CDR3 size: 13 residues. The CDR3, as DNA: TGTGCCAGCAGTCTGACGTCCTCCTACGAGCAGTACTTC. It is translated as CASSLTSSYEQYF.